This TCR beta chain was sequenced for a study of T cell repertoires in cytomegalovirus infection. Study overall: As its CMV epitopes, the study selected recently identified HLA-C-restricted and well-studied HLA-B-restricted targets. TCR beta signatures that were public indicated CMV infection and matching HLA type.

Overall study findings and caveats: HLA-C-restricted CMV clonotypes gave the most frequent clonotype in two of eight donors. Pooled public TCR beta family frequency picked out CMV carriers with the relevant HLA.

This clonotype was counted ten times or more. What it binds is unknown. Each CDR3 protein gets one entry after TCRdb re-called the reads with MiXCR. Here the sample spans some 700,000 distinct CDR3 sequences, around a third being singletons. CDR1 is SGHTA, CDR2 FQGNSA, per germline. J lost 0 bases, V lost 8 bases, and 1 base had no gene match. This CDR3 contains 13 residues. The clonotype originates from a human donor in good health (CMV status not recorded). Some clones in this sample may be carry-over from other donors' samples. J is TRBJ2-3 and V is TRBV7-2; 8 bases agree with TRBD2. The sample in question was cultured PBMCs, obtained from culture after CMV antigen stimulation. CDR3 nucleotide sequence: TGTGCCAGCGCGGGGGGTAGCACAGATACGCAGTATTTT. Translating gives CASAGGSTDTQYF. Filled out from reference TRBV7-2 and TRBJ2-3, the complete variable domain reads GAGVSQSPSNKVTEKGKDVELRCDPISGHTALYWYRQSLGQGLEFLIYFQGNSAPDKSGLPSDRFSAERTGGSVSTLTIQRTQQEDSAVYLCASAGGSTDTQYFGPGTRLTVL.